This record looks at one TCR beta chain sequence and its context. TCR beta was sequenced from blood CD8+ and CD4+ T cells. The healthy controls were matched to patients by age and sex. The CD8+ and CD4+ T cells were negatively isolated, with the TEMRA cells enriched by FACS. The CDR3 is 14 amino acids. V shed 5 bases, J shed 7 bases, and the junction held 8 bases outside the gene matches. Germline assignment: CDR1 SGHTA and CDR2 FQGNSA. This sample is drawn from a study of CD8 T cells in Susac syndrome. cDNA came from about 0.5 to 1 ug RNA primed by random hexamers. Amplification of TCR beta CDR3 was carried out by immunoSEQ multiplex PCR, which covered 54 Vbeta and 13 Jbeta segments. One entry per CDR3 protein results from TCRdb running MiXCR on the immunoSEQ multiplex PCR reads. This table has roughly 110,000 distinct CDR3 sequences, 85% to 95% appearing once.

This rearrangement joins TRBV7-2 to TRBJ1-5; 7 bases line up with TRBD1. This sequence originates from a human donor in good health. The sequenced material came from CD8+ T cells from PBMCs. CDR3 region: CASSARQGGQPQHF. The CDR3 DNA follows: TGTGCCAGCAGCGCCCGACAGGGAGGGCAGCCCCAGCATTTT. Complete variable domain (other parts from reference TRBV7-2 and TRBJ1-5): GAGVSQSPSNKVTEKGKDVELRCDPISGHTALYWYRQSLGQGLEFLIYFQGNSAPDKSGLPSDRFSAERTGGSVSTLTIQRTQQEDSAVYLCASSARQGGQPQHFGDGTRLSIL.